These 14 T cell receptor beta chains were sequenced from one sample in a study of cytomegalovirus exposure and HLA in healthy donors. PCR was performed using 60 Vbeta and 13 Jbeta primers. Sequencing was performed with immunoSEQ multiplex PCR; in TCRdb, only in-frame clones are kept and a portion is missing. Of 200,000 to 250,000 clones detected, 75% to 90% appear once; the ten largest clones hold roughly 0.75%. Specimen: PBMCs. These TCRs come from a boy aged 2 to 10 in good health and CMV-seronegative.

The rearrangement uses TRBV30 and TRBJ1-6; D unresolved. Per germline, CDR1 GTSNPN and CDR2 SVGIG (reference sequence). The CDR3 is 14 amino acids. Trimming stripped 8 bases from V and 9 bases from J, with 20 bases between. For the CDR3, the DNA is TGTGCCGTAGACGAGAGAGGGCCGGGTTCACCCCTCCACTTT. Residues: CAVDERGPGSPLHF. The full variable domain, completed using reference TRBV30 and TRBJ1-6, is SQTIHQWPATLVQPVGSPLSLECTVEGTSNPNLYWYRQAAGRGLQLLFYSVGIGQISSEVPQNLSASRPQDRQFILSSKKLLLSDSGFYLCAVDERGPGSPLHFGNGTRLTVT.

The rearrangement uses TRBV7-9 and TRBJ2-7; TRBD2 might be the D (5 bases). The CDR3 runs to 14 residues. Between the trimmed V and J ends, which lost 5 bases and 2 bases, there was a span of 13 bases. CDR1 and CDR2 (germline): SEHNR, FQNEAQ (reference sequence). This CDR3 is CASSEQAATYEQYF. The DNA of the CDR3 is TGTGCCAGCAGCGAACAAGCGGCCACCTACGAGCAGTACTTC.

This clone was picked up a small number of times. This rearrangement joins TRBV5-4 to TRBJ2-1, with 10 bases that match TRBD2. Germline V gives CDR1 SGHNT, CDR2 YYREEE (reference sequence). The junction had 10 bases not matched to a gene; V was cut back by 0 bases and J by 1 base. The CDR3 extends over 19 amino acids. CDR3 bases: TGTGCCAGCAGCTTGGTGGCTAGCGGGGGCCCTGGATCCTACAATGAGCAGTTCTTC. Amino acid sequence: CASSLVASGGPGSYNEQFF. Together with reference TRBV5-4 and TRBJ2-1, the CDR3 gives the full variable domain: ETGVTQSPTHLIKTRGQQVTLRCSSQSGHNTVSWYQQALGQGPQFIFQYYREEENGRGNFPPRFSGLQFPNYSSELNVNALELDDSALYLCASSLVASGGPGSYNEQFFGPGTRLTVL.

V and J are TRBV30 and TRBJ2-7; D not certain. Germline V CDR1 and CDR2: GTSNPN, SVGIG (reference sequence). Deletions cut 1 base from V and 5 bases from J, with 18 bases between. This CDR3 region has 15 residues. The CDR3 sequence: CAWSGLEPLLNEQYF. The DNA for the CDR3 is TGTGCCTGGAGTGGTCTAGAACCCCTTCTGAACGAGCAGTACTTC.

This clone was picked up one time. The chain couples TRBV10-1 to TRBJ2-3; D not resolved. Germline V gives CDR1 WNHNN, CDR2 SYGVQD (reference sequence). This CDR3 is 14 amino acids long. The ends were cut back, 3 bases at V and 3 bases at J, with 10 bases in the middle. The CDR3 DNA reads as TGCGCCAGCAGTGACCGCTTAGAAACAGATACGCAGTATTTT. Its translation is CASSDRLETDTQYF.

The chain carries TRBV5-4 and TRBJ2-5; unclear D gene. The CDR3 loop spans 14 amino acids. Trimming pared 0 bases from V and 1 base from J, leaving 7 bases between. Germline V CDR1 and CDR2: SGHNT, YYREEE (reference sequence). CDR3 sequence (DNA): TGTGCCAGCAGCTTGGATAGAAGCCAAGAGACCCAGTACTTC. This gives the protein CASSLDRSQETQYF. Combining the CDR3 with reference TRBV5-4 and TRBJ2-5 gives the whole variable domain ETGVTQSPTHLIKTRGQQVTLRCSSQSGHNTVSWYQQALGQGPQFIFQYYREEENGRGNFPPRFSGLQFPNYSSELNVNALELDDSALYLCASSLDRSQETQYFGPGTRLLVL.

The gene calls are TRBV30 and TRBJ1-3; possible D gene TRBD1, 6 bases. CDR3 length: 15 residues. Trimming removed 4 bases at V and 2 bases at J, with 15 bases between. The germline gives CDR1 GTSNPN, CDR2 SVGIG (reference sequence). The CDR3 DNA reads as TGTGCCTGGAATTTAGGCGGGGGGCCTGGAAACACCATATATTTT. Translated, it gives CAWNLGGGPGNTIYF. Drawing the rest from reference TRBV30 and TRBJ1-3, the complete variable domain is SQTIHQWPATLVQPVGSPLSLECTVEGTSNPNLYWYRQAAGRGLQLLFYSVGIGQISSEVPQNLSASRPQDRQFILSSKKLLLSDSGFYLCAWNLGGGPGNTIYFGEGSWLTVV.

The rearrangement uses TRBV14 and TRBJ2-7; 7 bases fit TRBD1. CDR1 is SGHDN, CDR2 FVKESK, per germline. V trimming: 5 bases; J trimming: 0 bases; junction bases outside the gene matches: 4. This CDR3 region has 14 residues. DNA for the CDR3: TGTGCCAGCAGCTCGGACAGGAGCTCCTACGAGCAGTACTTC. Protein product: CASSSDRSSYEQYF.

This clone was found once. The CDR3 nucleotides are TGTGCCAGCAGCTTGGAACCAGGCACTGGGGAGACCCAGTACTTC. Its translation is CASSLEPGTGETQYF. The chain joins TRBV5-6 to TRBJ2-5; no clear D. Germline lookup yields CDR1 SGHDT and CDR2 YYEEEE. V gave up 0 bases and J gave up 5 bases, with 14 bases separating them. CDR3 size: 15 residues.

The V and J genes are TRBV19 and TRBJ2-7; 7 nucleotides line up with TRBD1. Germline values: CDR1 LNHDA, CDR2 SQIVND (reference sequence). J was trimmed by 4 bases and V by 8 bases; bases with no gene match: 2. This CDR3 contains 11 residues. The CDR3 sequence: CASGQVYEQYF. As DNA, the CDR3 is TGTGCCAGTGGACAGGTGTACGAGCAGTACTTC.

The genes are TRBV6-5 and TRBJ1-1; 9 bases agree with TRBD1. This CDR3 has 14 residues. Germline values: CDR1 MNHEY, CDR2 SVGAGI. Trimming took 5 bases from V and 6 from J; bases not matched to a gene: 7. The DNA of the CDR3 is TGTGCCAGCAGTCTACAGGGGGCAAACGCTGAAGCTTTCTTT. Protein: CASSLQGANAEAFF.

This clone was seen just once. This sequence joins TRBV15 and TRBJ1-5, with 9 positions matching TRBD1. This CDR3 contains 16 residues. Losses at the gene ends were 1 base for V and 4 bases for J; bases not matched to a gene: 5. CDR1 and CDR2 (germline): LNHNV, YYDKDF (reference sequence). CDR3 in DNA: TGTGCCACCAGCAGAGCCTGGGACAGGGCAAATCAGCCCCAGCATTTT. It translates to CATSRAWDRANQPQHF.

The chain links TRBV5-6 to TRBJ2-1; 9 bases fit TRBD2. The junction had 1 base not matched to a gene; V was cut back by 0 bases and J by 12 bases. CDR1 SGHDT and CDR2 YYEEEE come from the germline V gene. This CDR3 is built from 12 residues. The DNA of the CDR3 is TGTGCCAGCAGCTTGGGCGGGGGGGGGCAGTTCTTC. Residues: CASSLGGGGQFF.

This clone was seen only once. The CDR3 loop reads CASSLGPLTRGPGTEAFF. As DNA, the CDR3 is TGTGCCAGCAGCTTAGGTCCACTTACCAGGGGGCCGGGCACTGAAGCTTTCTTT. The chain recombines TRBV25-1 with TRBJ1-1; 8 bases line up with TRBD1. V lost 6 bases to trimming and J lost 4 bases; unmatched junction nucleotides: 19. The germline CDR1 and CDR2 sequences are MGHDK and SYGVNS. The CDR3 consists of 18 residues.